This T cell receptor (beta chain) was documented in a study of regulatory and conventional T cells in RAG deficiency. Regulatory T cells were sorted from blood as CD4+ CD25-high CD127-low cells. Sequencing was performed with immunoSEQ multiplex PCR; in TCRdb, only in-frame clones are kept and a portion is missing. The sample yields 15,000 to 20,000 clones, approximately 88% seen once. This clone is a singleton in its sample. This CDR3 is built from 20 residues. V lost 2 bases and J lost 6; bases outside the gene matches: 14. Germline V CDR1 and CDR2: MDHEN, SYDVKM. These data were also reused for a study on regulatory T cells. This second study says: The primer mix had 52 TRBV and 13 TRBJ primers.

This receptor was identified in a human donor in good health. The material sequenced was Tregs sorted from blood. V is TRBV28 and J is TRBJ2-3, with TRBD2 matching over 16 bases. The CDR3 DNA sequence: TGTGCCAGCAGTTTACTTCGGGGACTAGCGGGAGGGCCTAAGGATGATACGCAGTATTTT. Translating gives CASSLLRGLAGGPKDDTQYF.